This T cell receptor (beta chain) was obtained from a study of CD8 T cells in Susac syndrome. CDR1 and CDR2 from the germline V gene are SNHLY and FYNNEI. Between the trimmed V and J ends, which lost 3 bases and 3 bases, there was a span of 17 bases. This CDR3 contains 16 residues. This clonotype appeared once. With random hexamers, 0.5 to 1 ug RNA was reverse transcribed. TCRdb recomputed calls from the immunoSEQ multiplex PCR reads with MiXCR, one row per CDR3 protein. The table has more than 70,000 distinct CDR3 sequences, 75% to 95% seen once. The sequencing input was CD8+ T cells from PBMCs. V is TRBV2 and J is TRBJ1-2; a weak D match, TRBD1 (5 bases). This receptor was obtained from a human donor with multiple sclerosis. The CDR3 sequence: CASSDNRRGGYYGYTF. The CDR3 DNA is TGTGCCAGCAGTGATAACAGGAGGGGAGGCTACTATGGCTACACCTTC.